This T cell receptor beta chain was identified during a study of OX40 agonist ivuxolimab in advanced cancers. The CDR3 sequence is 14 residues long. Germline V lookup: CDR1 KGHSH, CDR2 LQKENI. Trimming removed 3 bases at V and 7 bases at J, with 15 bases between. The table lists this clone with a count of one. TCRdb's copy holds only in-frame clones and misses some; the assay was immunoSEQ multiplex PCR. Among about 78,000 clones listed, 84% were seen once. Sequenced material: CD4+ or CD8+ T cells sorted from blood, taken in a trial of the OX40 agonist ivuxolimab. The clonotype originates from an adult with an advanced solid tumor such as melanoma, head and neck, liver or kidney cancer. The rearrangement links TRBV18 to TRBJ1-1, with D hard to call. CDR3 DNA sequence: TGTGCCAGCTCACCCCCCGGACTCCCCCTTGAAGCTTTCTTT. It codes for CASSPPGLPLEAFF.